The next 25 T cell receptor beta chains were all read from a single sample in a study of CD8+ T cells in alopecia areata. Sequencing relied on a cDNA template that was reverse transcribed from extracted RNA. The table came from immunoSEQ multiplex PCR; TCRdb's copy has only in-frame clones and leaves some out. The sample records 200,000 to 250,000 clones, approximately 61% being singletons. Sequencing was performed on CD4+ T cells sorted from blood, taken at week 0. All receptors come from a human donor with alopecia areata.

This clone was seen only a few times. The CDR3, as DNA: TGTGCCAGCAGCTTACTAGCAACAGATACGCAGTATTTT. Translation gives CASSLLATDTQYF. J is TRBJ2-3 and V is TRBV11-3, with D tentatively TRBD2 (5 bases). Trimming cost V 2 bases and J 3 bases, with 6 bases left between them. Germline-derived CDR1 and CDR2 are SGHNT and YENEEA. This CDR3 spans 13 amino acids.

V and J are TRBV5-1 and TRBJ2-2, with a possible D match to TRBD2 (6 bases). Trimming removed 0 bases at V and 4 bases at J, with 13 bases between. The CDR3 is 16 residues long. Germline-derived CDR1 and CDR2 are SGHRS and YFSETQ. This chain's CDR3 is CASSLGPGVRTGELFF. The CDR3, as DNA: TGCGCCAGCAGCTTGGGTCCGGGAGTTCGCACCGGGGAGCTGTTTTTT.

The chain is built from TRBV6-1 and TRBJ2-7; D is unclear. Germline lookup yields CDR1 MNHNS and CDR2 SASEGT. This CDR3 spans 12 amino acids. V was clipped by 1 base and J by 3 bases, with 4 bases between them. CDR3 in DNA: TGTGCCAGCAGTGAAGTTGGCTACGAGCAGTACTTC. Amino acid sequence: CASSEVGYEQYF.

This rearrangement joins TRBV11-2 to TRBJ2-7, with 13 bases identical to TRBD2. Germline CDR1 and CDR2: SGHAT and FQNNGV. Trimming took 3 bases from V and 2 from J; bases not matched to a gene: 1. This CDR3 comprises 15 residues. CDR3 amino acids: CASSFGTSGTYEQYF. In DNA form, the CDR3 reads TGTGCCAGCAGCTTCGGGACTAGCGGGACCTACGAGCAGTACTTC.

The sample holds a few counts of this clone. CDR3 DNA: TGTGCCTGGAGTGGGACACCCCAATATGGCTACACCTTC. Translated: CAWSGTPQYGYTF. The chain has TRBV30 and TRBJ1-2, with a possible D match to TRBD1 (5 bases). Deletions cut 1 base from V and 5 bases from J, with 11 bases between. Per germline, CDR1 GTSNPN and CDR2 SVGIG (reference sequence). The CDR3 extends over 13 amino acids.

The chain is built from TRBV6-6 and TRBJ1-1; a weak D match, TRBD1 (6 bases). The V end was cut by 6 bases, the J end by 7 bases, with 15 bases between. The CDR3 runs 13 residues. Germline V lookup: CDR1 MNHNY, CDR2 SVGAGI (reference sequence). The CDR3 nucleotides read TGTGCCAGCAGCCTGGACAGACCCCATGAAGCTTTCTTT. Its protein product is CASSLDRPHEAFF.

This clone showed up just a few times. This chain joins TRBV6-6 and TRBJ1-6, with a tentative D call TRBD1 (5 bases). This CDR3 contains 14 residues. Germline V gene lookup returns CDR1 MNHNY and CDR2 SVGAGI (reference sequence). V lost 6 bases, J lost 5 bases, and 11 bases lay in between. The CDR3 bases are TGTGCCAGCAGCCGCGGCAGGGATAATTCACCCCTCCACTTT. It translates to CASSRGRDNSPLHF.

The CDR3, as DNA: TGTGCCTGGACAGACAGGGGTGGCTACACCTTC. Protein sequence: CAWTDRGGYTF. The rearrangement joins TRBV30 to TRBJ1-2; TRBD1 aligns across 8 bases. This CDR3 contains 11 residues. Germline V gene lookup returns CDR1 GTSNPN and CDR2 SVGIG (reference sequence). V lost 4 bases and J lost 7; bases outside the gene matches: 2. The full variable domain, completed using reference TRBV30 and TRBJ1-2, is SQTIHQWPATLVQPVGSPLSLECTVEGTSNPNLYWYRQAAGRGLQLLFYSVGIGQISSEVPQNLSASRPQDRQFILSSKKLLLSDSGFYLCAWTDRGGYTFGSGTRLTVV.

The chain couples TRBV18 to TRBJ2-7; maybe TRBD1 (5 bases). In germline, CDR1 is KGHSH, CDR2 LQKENI. V lost 1 base to trimming and J lost 4 bases, with 17 bases between them. This CDR3 has 16 amino acids. The CDR3 is CASSPLRQKKNYEQYF. The CDR3 DNA follows: TGTGCCAGCTCACCACTTAGACAGAAAAAGAATTACGAGCAGTACTTC. Full variable domain (missing parts from reference TRBV18 and TRBJ2-7): NAGVMQNPRHLVRRRGQEARLRCSPMKGHSHVYWYRQLPEEGLKFMVYLQKENIIDESGMPKERFSAEFPKEGPSILRIQQVVRGDSAAYFCASSPLRQKKNYEQYFGPGTRLTVT.

This clone was detected only a few times. CDR3 residues: CASSSDGIYGYTF. The CDR3, as DNA: TGTGCCAGCAGCTCCGACGGGATCTATGGCTACACCTTC. The chain uses TRBV11-2 and TRBJ1-2; D uncertain. V lost 4 bases to trimming and J lost 4 bases, with 10 bases between them. The CDR3 spans 13 residues. Germline CDR1 is SGHAT and CDR2 is FQNNGV.

The chain links TRBV29-1 to TRBJ1-2, with 7 bases fitting TRBD1. CDR1 and CDR2 from the germline V gene are SQVTM and ANQGSEA. The CDR3 covers 13 residues. Trimming took 3 bases from V and 6 from J; bases not matched to a gene: 7. CDR3 in DNA: TGCAGCGTTGACCTGACAGGGACCCATGGCTACACCTTC. The encoded protein is CSVDLTGTHGYTF. The variable domain in full, with the rest retrieved from reference TRBV29-1 and TRBJ1-2, is SAVISQKPSRDICQRGTSLTIQCQVDSQVTMMFWYRQQPGQSLTLIATANQGSEATYESGFVIDKFPISRPNLTFSTLTVSNMSPEDSSIYLCSVDLTGTHGYTFGSGTRLTVV.

This clone was observed a few times. The chain couples TRBV6-6 to TRBJ1-1; D unresolved. Trimming took 2 bases from V and 5 from J, leaving 9 bases between them. The CDR3 contains 13 residues. Germline V gene sequence: CDR1 MNHNY, CDR2 SVGAGI (reference sequence). The CDR3 DNA reads as TGTGCCAGCAGTTACACTATTGGTACTGAAGCTTTCTTT. Protein: CASSYTIGTEAFF.

This clone was detected a few times. The rearrangement links TRBV6-1 to TRBJ1-2, with 7 bases aligning to TRBD1. Germline CDR1 MNHNS, CDR2 SASEGT. The trim removed 5 bases at V and 2 bases at J, leaving 14 bases unmatched. The CDR3 has 17 amino acids. CDR3 in amino acids: CASSQDPGTALNYGYTF. DNA of the CDR3: TGTGCCAGCAGTCAAGACCCCGGGACAGCCCTGAACTATGGCTACACCTTC.

The V call is TRBV2, the J call TRBJ2-5; D is possibly TRBD1 or TRBD2 (5 bases each). In germline, CDR1 is SNHLY, CDR2 FYNNEI. This CDR3 has 15 amino acids. Trimming shortened V by 4 bases and J by 2 bases, and 14 bases separated the two germline ends. In nucleotides, the CDR3 is TGTGCCAGCAGTGCCGAGGGGCTCGGGCAAGAGACCCAGTACTTC. It codes for CASSAEGLGQETQYF. The full variable domain, rest sourced from reference TRBV2 and TRBJ2-5, is EPEVTQTPSHQVTQMGQEVILRCVPISNHLYFYWYRQILGQKVEFLVSFYNNEISEKSEIFDDQFSVERPDGSNFTLKIRSTKLEDSAMYFCASSAEGLGQETQYFGPGTRLLVL.

The chain joins TRBV19 to TRBJ1-4; no clear D. The V gene's germline CDR1 is LNHDA and CDR2 SQIVND (reference sequence). The CDR3 has 16 residues. Trimming removed 8 bases at V and 0 bases at J, with 16 bases between. CDR3 sequence reads: CASGVNTHATNEKLFF. The CDR3 bases are TGTGCCAGTGGGGTCAACACTCACGCAACTAATGAAAAACTGTTTTTT.

On this clone itself: The conserved phenylalanine or tryptophan normally closing the CDR3 is absent here, so this likely arose from a read error. The CDR3, as DNA: TGTGCCTGGGGGGGCACCGGGGAGCTGTTTCTT. Translating it yields CAWGGTGELFL. This chain joins TRBV30 and TRBJ2-2; possibly TRBD1 or TRBD2 for D (5 bases each). V gave up 5 bases and J gave up 4 bases, with 5 bases separating them. Germline loops: CDR1 GTSNPN, CDR2 SVGIG (reference sequence). The CDR3 totals 11 residues.

This clone has just one count. The chain recombines TRBV7-9 with TRBJ2-1; no clear D gene. V lost 1 base and J lost 9, with 13 bases in between. There are 14 residues in the CDR3. Germline CDR1 is SEHNR and CDR2 is FQNEAQ (reference sequence). This CDR3 is CASSLEVASGEQFF. The CDR3 region has the DNA TGTGCCAGCAGCTTAGAGGTTGCCTCGGGTGAGCAGTTCTTC.

V is TRBV28 and J is TRBJ2-7; D ambiguous. The CDR3 loop spans 15 amino acids. Germline V gives CDR1 MDHEN, CDR2 SYDVKM. Trimming pared 2 bases from V and 2 bases from J, leaving 13 bases between. The CDR3 DNA reads as TGTGCCAGCAGTTTAAGTCAGATATCCGCCTACGAGCAGTACTTC. It translates to CASSLSQISAYEQYF.

As for this clone: The same CDR3 arises from other DNA sequences in this sample as well. V usage is TRBV6-5 and J usage is TRBJ2-1; 7 nucleotides agree with TRBD2. Unmatched junction bases numbered 4, after V lost 0 bases and J lost 8 bases. The germline gives CDR1 MNHEY, CDR2 SVGAGI. The CDR3 runs to 14 residues. CDR3 bases: TGTGCCAGCAGTTACTCCGGCGGGAGCGATGAGCAGTTCTTC. It translates to CASSYSGGSDEQFF.

The J gene is TRBJ1-1, the V gene TRBV30, with D perhaps TRBD1 (5 bases). The CDR3 is 13 amino acids. Trimming left V 3 bases short and J 10 bases short, with 18 bases between. The V gene's germline CDR1 is GTSNPN and CDR2 SVGIG (reference sequence). The CDR3 DNA reads as TGTGCCTGGAGACGCGGAGGGGACTTAGTAGCTTTCTTT. Translation gives CAWRRGGDLVAFF.

Concerning this clone itself: The sample has other DNA sequences that encode this CDR3 too. The chain couples TRBV19 to TRBJ1-1; no reliable D call. Trimming removed 0 bases at V and 3 bases at J, with 5 bases between. This CDR3 spans 13 amino acids. CDR1 is LNHDA, CDR2 SQIVND, per germline (reference sequence). The CDR3 protein is CASSIDRDTEAFF. As DNA, the CDR3 is TGTGCCAGTAGTATAGATCGGGACACTGAAGCTTTCTTT.

Notes on this clone: A read error may produce the germline difference seen at one junction end. The chain has TRBV6-1 and TRBJ1-2, with TRBD1 matching 8 bases. Germline loops: CDR1 MNHNS, CDR2 SASEGT. The length of the CDR3 is 15 residues. CDR3 loop: CASTEGQGHIYGYTF. The DNA of the CDR3 is TGTGCCAGCACTGAAGGACAGGGACATATCTATGGCTACACCTTC.

This clone is a singleton in its sample. This rearrangement joins TRBV9 to TRBJ2-2; 7 positions agree with TRBD2. Germline CDR1 and CDR2: SGDLS and YYNGEE. CDR3 length equals 14 residues. V lost 1 base, J lost 6 bases, and 3 bases stayed unmatched. CDR3 nucleotide sequence: TGTGCCAGCAGCGTAAGACGGGAGGCCGGGGAGCTGTTTTTT. Translation: CASSVRREAGELFF.

J is TRBJ2-7 and V is TRBV29-1, with 9 bases that match TRBD2. The CDR3 length is 12 residues. Trimming cost V 7 bases and J 7 bases; bases outside gene matches: 8. Germline V gene data show CDR1 as SQVTM and CDR2 as ANQGSEA. The CDR3, as DNA: TGCAGCGGGGGGACTAGCTTGAGGGAGCAGTACTTC. Amino acids: CSGGTSLREQYF.

This clone came up a few times. Other DNA sequences from this sample encode an identical CDR3 as well. This sequence joins TRBV5-1 and TRBJ2-7, with D perhaps TRBD2 (5 bases). The CDR3 has 14 residues. V was cut by 0 bases and J by 2 bases, with 9 bases left in between. Looked up from germline, CDR1 is SGHRS and CDR2 is YFSETQ. The CDR3 spells CASSLVAGTYEQYF. Written as DNA, the CDR3 is TGCGCCAGCAGCTTGGTTGCCGGGACCTACGAGCAGTACTTC.